Following are 7 T cell receptor beta chains from one sample sequenced in a study of a mutant IDH1 vaccine in newly diagnosed glioma. The time point here: week 47, end of study. Doses comprised 300 ug of mutant IDH1 20-mer peptide each, plus topical imiquimod. These TCRs' antigens remain unknown. Produced via immunoSEQ multiplex PCR; TCRdb's table is partial and in-frame only. The data show 90,000 to 100,000 clones, roughly 89% seen once. Sequenced here: PBMCs, sampled from a glioma patient whose treatment included an IDH1 peptide vaccine. Source of these receptors: a woman aged 45 to 65 with glioma.

The chain links TRBV6-5 to TRBJ2-1, with 7 nucleotides matching TRBD1. From germline, CDR1 is MNHEY and CDR2 SVGAGI. CDR3 length: 15 amino acids. V trimming: 6 bases; J trimming: 0 bases; junction bases outside the gene matches: 5. This CDR3 reads CASSLNRGSYNEQFF. In DNA, the CDR3 is TGTGCCAGCAGCTTAAACAGGGGCTCCTACAATGAGCAGTTCTTC.

This clone has just one count. The rearrangement uses TRBV6-6 and TRBJ1-1; D is perhaps TRBD1 (6 bases). This CDR3 has 12 amino acids. Per germline, CDR1 MNHNY and CDR2 SVGAGI (reference sequence). V shed 0 bases and J shed 10 bases, with 9 bases lying between them. CDR3 in amino acids: CASSYSRGVAFF. The CDR3 DNA reads as TGTGCCAGCAGTTACTCGAGGGGGGTAGCTTTCTTT.

The J gene is TRBJ2-2, the V gene TRBV30; D is undetermined. This CDR3 is built from 14 residues. Trimming pared 0 bases from V and 2 bases from J, leaving 7 bases between. The germline CDR1 and CDR2 sequences are GTSNPN and SVGIG (reference sequence). The chain's CDR3 is CAWSVNSNTGELFF. The DNA of the CDR3 is TGTGCCTGGAGTGTCAACAGTAACACCGGGGAGCTGTTTTTT.

This chain links TRBV11-2 with TRBJ1-5; no reliable D call. Germline V CDR1 and CDR2: SGHAT, FQNNGV. V shed 1 base and J shed 2 bases, with 12 bases lying between them. The CDR3 runs to 16 residues. The CDR3 sequence: CASSLVKGNGNQPQHF. DNA of the CDR3: TGTGCCAGCAGCTTAGTAAAGGGAAACGGCAATCAGCCCCAGCATTTT.

V usage is TRBV5-1 and J usage is TRBJ2-3; TRBD2 agrees at 12 bases. Germline CDR1 reads SGHRS; CDR2 reads YFSETQ. J gave up 0 bases and V 4 bases, and 3 bases lay outside the gene matches. The length of the CDR3 is 16 residues. The CDR3 DNA follows: TGCGCCAGCAGCGGGGGGACTAGCGGGAGCACAGATACGCAGTATTTT. Protein sequence: CASSGGTSGSTDTQYF.

CDR3 residues: CASRLAGVVGEQYF. DNA for the CDR3: TGTGCCAGCAGACTAGCGGGAGTGGTGGGCGAGCAGTACTTC. The chain has TRBV2 and TRBJ2-7, with TRBD2 matching over 11 bases. Germline V lookup: CDR1 SNHLY, CDR2 FYNNEI. This CDR3 comprises 14 residues. V lost 6 bases and J lost 6; bases outside the gene matches: 7.

The V call is TRBV4-1, the J call TRBJ2-2; 11 bases align to TRBD2. Germline V gene lookup returns CDR1 MGHRA and CDR2 YSYEKL. The ends lost 5 bases at V and 0 bases at J; junction bases unmatched: 20. This CDR3 has 22 amino acids. As DNA, the CDR3 is TGCGCCAGCAGCGACACTGGGGGGACTAGCGGCAAAAAAAAAGCGAACACCGGGGAGCTGTTTTTT. Its protein product is CASSDTGGTSGKKKANTGELFF.